The present T cell receptor (beta chain) was sequenced within a study of blood T cell repertoires in COVID-19. On the study more broadly: Samples representing acute and convalescent COVID-19 were sourced from the United States, Italy and Spain.

Source study methods: It was from reference gene primer amplification that nucleated cell counts were estimated. The data were produced by immunoSEQ multiplex PCR, yet TCRdb's version contains in-frame clones alone and is incomplete. D and trimming come from the DNA, and the V and J calls and clone size come from that table. The sample carries approximately 200,000 clones, 89% recorded once. The study drew participants aged about 18 to 90 years from 20 to 30 US areas. Cohorts were assigned according to the clinical history that participants reported. The germline gives CDR1 MNHEY, CDR2 SMNVEV (reference sequence). The V end lost 0 bases, the J end lost 4 bases, and 10 bases lay between the germline ends. CDR3 length equals 14 residues.

The sample was PBMCs or T cells enriched from blood (not recorded which). The clonotype comes from a woman in her 40s with acute COVID-19. The V call is TRBV27, the J call TRBJ2-7; D is uncertain. The CDR3 nucleotides are TGTGCCAGCAGTTTATCGCTTCGGAGATACGAGCAGTACTTC. Its protein product is CASSLSLRRYEQYF.